This T cell receptor beta chain was captured by sequencing in a study of blood T cell repertoires in COVID-19. Per the study methods: Amplification of reference gene primers was used by the study to estimate nucleated cell counts. Libraries were prepared by immunoSEQ multiplex PCR; TCRdb keeps only in-frame clonotypes and omits some of them. For V, J and clone size, that table is used; D and trimming come from the DNA. This table holds fewer than 35,000 clones, nearly 90% found once. This clone was observed a handful of times. V was clipped by 4 bases and J by 8 bases; unmatched bases: 3. The CDR3 extends over 13 amino acids. Per the germline V gene, CDR1 is SGHVS and CDR2 is FQNEAQ.

The V gene is TRBV7-8, the J gene TRBJ1-4, with 8 bases fitting TRBD1. The receptor's source is a man in his sixties with active COVID-19. What was sequenced was peripheral blood. CDR3 bases: TGTGCCAGCAGCTACAGGACAGGGGAAAAACTGTTTTTT. Its protein is CASSYRTGEKLFF.